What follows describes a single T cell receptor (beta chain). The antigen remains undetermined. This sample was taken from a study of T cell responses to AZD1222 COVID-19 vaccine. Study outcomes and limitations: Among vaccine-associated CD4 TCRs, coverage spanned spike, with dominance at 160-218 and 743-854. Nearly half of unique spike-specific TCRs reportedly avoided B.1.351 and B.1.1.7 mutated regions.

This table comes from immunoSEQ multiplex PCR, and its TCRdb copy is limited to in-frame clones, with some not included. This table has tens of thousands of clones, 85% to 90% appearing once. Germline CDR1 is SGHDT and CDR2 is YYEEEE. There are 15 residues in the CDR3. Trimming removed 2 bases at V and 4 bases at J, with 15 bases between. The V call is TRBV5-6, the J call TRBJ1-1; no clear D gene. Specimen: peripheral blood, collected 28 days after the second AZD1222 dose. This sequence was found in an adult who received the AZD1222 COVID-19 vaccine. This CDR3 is CASSFFAGWGTEAFF. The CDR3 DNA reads TGTGCCAGCAGCTTTTTTGCAGGCTGGGGCACTGAAGCTTTCTTT.